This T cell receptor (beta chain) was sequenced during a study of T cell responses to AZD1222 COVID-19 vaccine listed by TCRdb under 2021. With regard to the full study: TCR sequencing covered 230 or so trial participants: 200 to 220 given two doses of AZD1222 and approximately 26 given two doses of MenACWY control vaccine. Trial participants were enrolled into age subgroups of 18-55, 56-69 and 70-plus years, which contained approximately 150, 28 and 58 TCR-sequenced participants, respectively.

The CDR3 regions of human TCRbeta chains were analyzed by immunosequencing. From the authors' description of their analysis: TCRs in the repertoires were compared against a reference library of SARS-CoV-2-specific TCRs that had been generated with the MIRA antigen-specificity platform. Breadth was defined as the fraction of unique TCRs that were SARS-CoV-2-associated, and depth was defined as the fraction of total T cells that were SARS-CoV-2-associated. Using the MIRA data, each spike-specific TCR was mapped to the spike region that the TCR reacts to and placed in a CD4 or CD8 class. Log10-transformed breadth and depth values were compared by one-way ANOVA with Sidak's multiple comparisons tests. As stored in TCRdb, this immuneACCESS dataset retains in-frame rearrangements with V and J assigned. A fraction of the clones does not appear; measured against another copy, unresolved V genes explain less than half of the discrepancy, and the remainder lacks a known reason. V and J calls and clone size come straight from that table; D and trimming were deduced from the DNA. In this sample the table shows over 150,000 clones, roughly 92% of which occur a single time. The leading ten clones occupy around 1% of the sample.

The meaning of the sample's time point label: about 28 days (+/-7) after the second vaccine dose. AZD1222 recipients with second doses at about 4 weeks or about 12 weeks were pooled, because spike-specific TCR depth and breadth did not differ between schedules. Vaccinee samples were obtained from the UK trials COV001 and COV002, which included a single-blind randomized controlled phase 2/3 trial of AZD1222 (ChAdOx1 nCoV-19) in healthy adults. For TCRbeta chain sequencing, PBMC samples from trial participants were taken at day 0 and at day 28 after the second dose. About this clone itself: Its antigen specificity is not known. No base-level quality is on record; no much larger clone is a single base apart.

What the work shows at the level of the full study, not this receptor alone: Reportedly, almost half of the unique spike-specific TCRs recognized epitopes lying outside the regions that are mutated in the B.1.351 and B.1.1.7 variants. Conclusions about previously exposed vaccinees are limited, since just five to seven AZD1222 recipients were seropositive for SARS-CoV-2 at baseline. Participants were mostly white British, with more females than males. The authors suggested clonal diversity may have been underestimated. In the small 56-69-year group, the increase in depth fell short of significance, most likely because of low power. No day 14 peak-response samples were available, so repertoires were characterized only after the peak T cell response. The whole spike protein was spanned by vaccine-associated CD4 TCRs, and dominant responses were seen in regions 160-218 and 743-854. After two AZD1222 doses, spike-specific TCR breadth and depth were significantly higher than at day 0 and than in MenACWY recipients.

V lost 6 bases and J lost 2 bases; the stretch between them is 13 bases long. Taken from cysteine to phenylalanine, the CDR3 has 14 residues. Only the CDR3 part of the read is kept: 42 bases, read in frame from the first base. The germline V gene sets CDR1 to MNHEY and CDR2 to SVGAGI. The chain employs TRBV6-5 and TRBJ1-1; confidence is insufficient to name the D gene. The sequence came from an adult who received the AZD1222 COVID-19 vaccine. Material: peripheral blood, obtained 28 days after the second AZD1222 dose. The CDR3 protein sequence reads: CASSSISDNTEAFF. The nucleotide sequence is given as TGTGCCAGCAGCTCAATCTCGGATAACACTGAAGCTTTCTTT.